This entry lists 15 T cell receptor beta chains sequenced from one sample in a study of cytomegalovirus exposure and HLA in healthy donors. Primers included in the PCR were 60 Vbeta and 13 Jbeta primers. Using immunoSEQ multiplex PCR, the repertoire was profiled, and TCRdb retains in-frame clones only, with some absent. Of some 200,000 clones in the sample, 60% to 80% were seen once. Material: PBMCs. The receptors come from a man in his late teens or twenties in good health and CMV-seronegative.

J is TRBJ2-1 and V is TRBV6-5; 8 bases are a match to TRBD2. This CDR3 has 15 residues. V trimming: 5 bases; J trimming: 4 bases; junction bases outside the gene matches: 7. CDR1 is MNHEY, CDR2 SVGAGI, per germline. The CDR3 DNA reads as TGTGCCAGCAGTCGGCGGGGGGAAGAATACAATGAGCAGTTCTTC. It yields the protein CASSRRGEEYNEQFF.

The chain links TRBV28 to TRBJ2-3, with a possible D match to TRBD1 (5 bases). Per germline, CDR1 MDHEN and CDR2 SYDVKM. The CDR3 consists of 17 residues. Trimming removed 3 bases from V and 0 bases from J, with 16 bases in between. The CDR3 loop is CASSFVWGGYSTDTQYF. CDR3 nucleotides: TGTGCCAGCAGTTTCGTATGGGGCGGATATAGCACAGATACGCAGTATTTT.

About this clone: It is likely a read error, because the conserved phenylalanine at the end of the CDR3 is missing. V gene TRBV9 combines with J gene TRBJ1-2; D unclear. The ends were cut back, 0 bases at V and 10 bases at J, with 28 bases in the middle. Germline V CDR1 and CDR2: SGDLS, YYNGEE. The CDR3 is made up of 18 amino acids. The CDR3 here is CASSVVSPRVGIDDDYTL. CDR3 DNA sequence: TGTGCCAGCAGCGTAGTATCCCCGCGGGTGGGGATAGATGATGACTACACCCTC.

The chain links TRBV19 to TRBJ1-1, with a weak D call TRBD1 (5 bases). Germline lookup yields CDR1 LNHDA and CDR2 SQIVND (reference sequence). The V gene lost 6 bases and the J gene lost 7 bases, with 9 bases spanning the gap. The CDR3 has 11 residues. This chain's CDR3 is CASRVTDEAFF. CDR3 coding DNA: TGTGCCAGTAGGGTGACAGATGAAGCTTTCTTT.

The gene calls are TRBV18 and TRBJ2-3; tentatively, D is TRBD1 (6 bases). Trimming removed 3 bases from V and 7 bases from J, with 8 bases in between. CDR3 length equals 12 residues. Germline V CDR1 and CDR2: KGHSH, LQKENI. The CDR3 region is CASSPQGHTQYF. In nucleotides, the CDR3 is TGTGCCAGCTCACCGCAGGGGCATACGCAGTATTTT.

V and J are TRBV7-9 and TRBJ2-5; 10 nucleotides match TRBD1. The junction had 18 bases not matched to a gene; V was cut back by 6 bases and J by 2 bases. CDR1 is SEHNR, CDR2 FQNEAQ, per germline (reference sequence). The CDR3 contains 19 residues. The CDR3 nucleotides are TGTGCCAGCAGAGACCCCTTGTCCGGGACAGGGGACTTACAAGAGACCCAGTACTTC. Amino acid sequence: CASRDPLSGTGDLQETQYF.

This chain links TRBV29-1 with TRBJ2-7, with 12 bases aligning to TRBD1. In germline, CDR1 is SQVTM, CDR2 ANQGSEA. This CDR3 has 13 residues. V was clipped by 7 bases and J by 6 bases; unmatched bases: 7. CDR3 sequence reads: CSAAGQGASEQYF. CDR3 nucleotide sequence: TGCAGCGCCGCGGGACAGGGGGCGAGCGAGCAGTACTTC.

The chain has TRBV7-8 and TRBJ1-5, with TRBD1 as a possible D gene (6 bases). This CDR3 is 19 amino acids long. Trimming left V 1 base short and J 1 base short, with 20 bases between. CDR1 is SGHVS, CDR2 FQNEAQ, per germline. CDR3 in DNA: TGTGCCAGCAGCTTAGGTAGTCAGGGGCTCGATTTAAGCAATCAGCCCCAGCATTTT. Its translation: CASSLGSQGLDLSNQPQHF. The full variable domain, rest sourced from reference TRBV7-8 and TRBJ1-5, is GAGVSQSPRYKVAKRGQDVALRCDPISGHVSLFWYQQALGQGPEFLTYFQNEAQLDKSGLPSDRFFAERPEGSVSTLKIQRTQQEDSAVYLCASSLGSQGLDLSNQPQHFGDGTRLSIL.

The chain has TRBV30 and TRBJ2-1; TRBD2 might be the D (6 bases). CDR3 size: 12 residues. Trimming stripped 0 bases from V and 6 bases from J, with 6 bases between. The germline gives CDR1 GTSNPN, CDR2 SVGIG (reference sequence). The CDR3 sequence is CAWSVEGNEQFF. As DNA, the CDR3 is TGTGCCTGGAGTGTGGAGGGCAATGAGCAGTTCTTC.

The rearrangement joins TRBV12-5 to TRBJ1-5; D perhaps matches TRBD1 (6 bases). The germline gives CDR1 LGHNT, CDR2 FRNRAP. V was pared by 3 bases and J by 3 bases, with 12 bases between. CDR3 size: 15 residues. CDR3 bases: TGTGCTAGTGGTTTTGGCCAGGGGATCAATCAGCCCCAGCATTTT. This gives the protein CASGFGQGINQPQHF.

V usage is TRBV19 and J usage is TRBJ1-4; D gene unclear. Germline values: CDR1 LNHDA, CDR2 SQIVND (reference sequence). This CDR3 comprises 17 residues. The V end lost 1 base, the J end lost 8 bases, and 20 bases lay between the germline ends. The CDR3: CASSIASPRGPVEKLFF. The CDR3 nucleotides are TGTGCCAGTAGTATAGCCTCTCCTAGAGGGCCGGTGGAAAAACTGTTTTTT.

Here the CDR3 reads CASSFGQGRDQPQHF. The CDR3, as DNA: TGTGCCAGCAGCTTTGGACAGGGCCGGGATCAGCCCCAGCATTTT. The chain joins TRBV5-4 to TRBJ1-5; 8 nucleotides line up with TRBD1. V shed 2 bases, J shed 5 bases, and the junction held 6 bases outside the gene matches. Germline V gives CDR1 SGHNT, CDR2 YYREEE (reference sequence). CDR3 size: 15 residues.

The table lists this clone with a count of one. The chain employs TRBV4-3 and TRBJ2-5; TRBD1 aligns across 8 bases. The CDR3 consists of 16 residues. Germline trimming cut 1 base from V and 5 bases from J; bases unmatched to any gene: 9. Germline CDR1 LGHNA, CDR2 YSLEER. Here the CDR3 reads CASSQGFDRGWETQYF. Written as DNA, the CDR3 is TGCGCCAGCAGCCAAGGCTTTGACAGGGGATGGGAGACCCAGTACTTC.

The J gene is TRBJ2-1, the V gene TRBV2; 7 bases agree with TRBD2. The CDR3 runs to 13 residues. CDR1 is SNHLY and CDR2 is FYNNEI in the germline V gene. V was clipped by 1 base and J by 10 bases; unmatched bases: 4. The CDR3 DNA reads TGTGCCAGCAGTGAAGAGGACGGGGGGGAGCAGTTCTTC. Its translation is CASSEEDGGEQFF.

The CDR3 spells CASSMYGDNQPQHF. The DNA of the CDR3 is TGTGCCAGTAGTATGTATGGAGACAATCAGCCCCAGCATTTT. The chain joins TRBV19 to TRBJ1-5; unclear D gene. Germline CDR1 reads LNHDA; CDR2 reads SQIVND (reference sequence). The V end was cut by 3 bases, the J end by 3 bases, with 9 bases between. CDR3 length equals 14 residues. Looking up the rest from reference TRBV19 and TRBJ1-5 gives the full variable domain: DGGITQSPKYLFRKEGQNVTLSCEQNLNHDAMYWYRQDPGQGLRLIYYSQIVNDFQKGDIAEGYSVSREKKESFPLTVTSAQKNPTAFYLCASSMYGDNQPQHFGDGTRLSIL.